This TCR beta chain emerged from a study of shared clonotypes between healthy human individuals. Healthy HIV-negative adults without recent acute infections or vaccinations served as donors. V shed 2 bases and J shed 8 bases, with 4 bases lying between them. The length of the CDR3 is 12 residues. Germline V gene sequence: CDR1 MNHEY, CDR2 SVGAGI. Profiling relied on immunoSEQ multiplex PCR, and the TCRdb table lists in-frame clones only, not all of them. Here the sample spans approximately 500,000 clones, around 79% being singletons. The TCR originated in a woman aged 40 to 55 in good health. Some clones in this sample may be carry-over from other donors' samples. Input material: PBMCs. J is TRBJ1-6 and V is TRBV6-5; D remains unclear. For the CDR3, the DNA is TGTGCCAGCAGTTACCGGGATTCACCCCTCCACTTT. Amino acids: CASSYRDSPLHF.